The next 2 T cell receptor beta chains were all read from a single sample in a study of CD8 T cells in ankylosing spondylitis. Each CDR3 protein is one row after TCRdb ran MiXCR on the 5' RACE reads. The sample has about 160,000 distinct CDR3 sequences; around 16% are singletons. Sequencing was performed on blood, either unsorted or a sorted T cell fraction (not recorded which). All receptors come from a male donor with ankylosing spondylitis or in good health (not recorded which).

This clonotype was detected a few times. The CDR3 region has the DNA TGTGCCAGCAGCCAAGTGAGGGACACTGAAGCTTTCTTT. Its translation is CASSQVRDTEAFF. V and J are TRBV3-1 and TRBJ1-1, with D hard to call. The CDR3 has 13 amino acids. Germline values: CDR1 LGHDT, CDR2 YNNKEL (reference sequence). The V end was cut by 1 base, the J end by 3 bases, with 6 bases between.

This clonotype was counted only a few times. J is TRBJ2-7 and V is TRBV20-1; the D is unclear. V lost 6 bases, J lost 7 bases, and 19 bases lay in between. In germline, CDR1 is DFQATT, CDR2 SNEGSKA (reference sequence). This CDR3 has 13 residues. As DNA, the CDR3 is TGCAGTGCCCCTTTGGCCAACTCCCCGGAGCAGTACTTC. Amino acid sequence: CSAPLANSPEQYF.